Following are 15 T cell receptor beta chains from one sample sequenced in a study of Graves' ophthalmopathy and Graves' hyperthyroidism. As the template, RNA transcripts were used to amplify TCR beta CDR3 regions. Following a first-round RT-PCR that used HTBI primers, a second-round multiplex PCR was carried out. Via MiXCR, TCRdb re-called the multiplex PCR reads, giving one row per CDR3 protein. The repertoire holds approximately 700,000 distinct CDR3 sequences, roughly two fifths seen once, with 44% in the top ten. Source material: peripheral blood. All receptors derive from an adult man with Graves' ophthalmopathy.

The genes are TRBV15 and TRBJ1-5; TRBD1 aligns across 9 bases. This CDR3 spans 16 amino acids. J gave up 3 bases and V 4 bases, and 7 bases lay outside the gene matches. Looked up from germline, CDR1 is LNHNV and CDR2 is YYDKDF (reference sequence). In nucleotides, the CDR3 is TGTGCCACCAGCACAAGGCGACAGGGGGACAATCAGCCCCAGCATTTT. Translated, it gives CATSTRRQGDNQPQHF.

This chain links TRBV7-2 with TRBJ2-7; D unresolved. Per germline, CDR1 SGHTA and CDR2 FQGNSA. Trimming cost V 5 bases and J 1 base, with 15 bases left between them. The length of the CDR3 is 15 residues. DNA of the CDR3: TGTGCCAGCAGCCAATTTGGCGCAGTATCCTACGAGCAGTACTTC. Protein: CASSQFGAVSYEQYF.

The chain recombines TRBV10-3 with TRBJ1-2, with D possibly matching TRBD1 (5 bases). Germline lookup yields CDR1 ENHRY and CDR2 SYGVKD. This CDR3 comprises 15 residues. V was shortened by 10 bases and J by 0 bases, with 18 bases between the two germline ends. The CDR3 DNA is TGTGCCAGCAGACCCTCGCAGGGTGCTAACTATGGCTACACCTTC. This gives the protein CASRPSQGANYGYTF.

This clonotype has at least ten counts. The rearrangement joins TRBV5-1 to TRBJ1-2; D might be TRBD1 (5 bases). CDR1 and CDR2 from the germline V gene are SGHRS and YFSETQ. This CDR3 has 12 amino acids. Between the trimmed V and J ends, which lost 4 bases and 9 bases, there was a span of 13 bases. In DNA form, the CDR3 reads TGCGCCAGCAGCACGGAAGGGGCTAGCTACACCTTC. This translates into CASSTEGASYTF. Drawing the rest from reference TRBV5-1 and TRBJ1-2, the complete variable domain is KAGVTQTPRYLIKTRGQQVTLSCSPISGHRSVSWYQQTPGQGLQFLFEYFSETQRNKGNFPGRFSGRQFSNSRSEMNVSTLELGDSALYLCASSTEGASYTFGSGTRLTVV.

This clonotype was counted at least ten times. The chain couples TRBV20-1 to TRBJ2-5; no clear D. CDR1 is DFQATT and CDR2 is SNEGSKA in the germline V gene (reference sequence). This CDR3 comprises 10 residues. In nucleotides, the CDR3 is TGCAGCGCTCGCCAAGAGACCCAGTACTTC. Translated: CSARQETQYF.

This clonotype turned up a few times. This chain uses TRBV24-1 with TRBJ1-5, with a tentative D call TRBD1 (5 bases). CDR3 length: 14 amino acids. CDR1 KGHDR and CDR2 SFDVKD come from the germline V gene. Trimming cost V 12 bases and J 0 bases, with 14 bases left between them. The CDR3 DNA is TGTGCCGCAGCCAGGGCCTATAGCAATCAGCCCCAGCATTTT. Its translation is CAAARAYSNQPQHF.

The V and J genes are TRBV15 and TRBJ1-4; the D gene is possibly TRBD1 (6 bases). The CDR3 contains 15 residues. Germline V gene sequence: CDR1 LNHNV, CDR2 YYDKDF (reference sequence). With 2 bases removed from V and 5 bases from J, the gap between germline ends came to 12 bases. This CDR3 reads CATSRSGVNNEKLFF. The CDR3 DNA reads TGTGCCACCAGCAGATCAGGGGTGAACAATGAAAAACTGTTTTTT.

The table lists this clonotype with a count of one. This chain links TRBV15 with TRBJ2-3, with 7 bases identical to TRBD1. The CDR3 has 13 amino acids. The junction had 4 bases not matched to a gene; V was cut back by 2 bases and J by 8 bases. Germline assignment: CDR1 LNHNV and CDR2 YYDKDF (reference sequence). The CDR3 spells CATSRPGQSTQYF. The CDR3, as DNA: TGTGCCACCAGCAGACCGGGACAGAGTACGCAGTATTTT.

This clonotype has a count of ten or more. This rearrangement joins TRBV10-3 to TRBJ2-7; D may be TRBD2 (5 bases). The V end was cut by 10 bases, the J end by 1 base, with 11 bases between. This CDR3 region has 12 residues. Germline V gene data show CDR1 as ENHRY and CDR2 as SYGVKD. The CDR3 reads CASSGRSYEQYF. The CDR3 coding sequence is TGTGCCAGCAGCGGACGTTCCTACGAGCAGTACTTC.

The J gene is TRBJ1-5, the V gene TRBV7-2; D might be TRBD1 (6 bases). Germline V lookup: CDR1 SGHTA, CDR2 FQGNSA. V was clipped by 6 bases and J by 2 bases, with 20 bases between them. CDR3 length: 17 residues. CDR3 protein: CASSYLTRGGGNQPQHF. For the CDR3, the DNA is TGTGCCAGCAGTTACTTAACCAGGGGTGGGGGCAATCAGCCCCAGCATTTT.

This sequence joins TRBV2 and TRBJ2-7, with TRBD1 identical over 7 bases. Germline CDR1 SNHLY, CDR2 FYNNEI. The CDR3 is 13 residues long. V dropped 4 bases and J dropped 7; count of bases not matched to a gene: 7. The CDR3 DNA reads TGTGCCAGCAGTGGACAGGGATTTGGAGAGCAGTACTTC. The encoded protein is CASSGQGFGEQYF.

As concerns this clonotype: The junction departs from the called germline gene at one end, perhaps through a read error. CDR3 sequence (DNA): TGCGCCGGCAGTGGGGACAGGGGTGAAAAACTGTTTTTT. Protein sequence: CAGSGDRGEKLFF. The V gene is TRBV2, the J gene TRBJ1-4, with 10 nucleotides matching TRBD1. CDR1 SNHLY and CDR2 FYNNEI come from the germline V gene. The CDR3 is made up of 13 amino acids.

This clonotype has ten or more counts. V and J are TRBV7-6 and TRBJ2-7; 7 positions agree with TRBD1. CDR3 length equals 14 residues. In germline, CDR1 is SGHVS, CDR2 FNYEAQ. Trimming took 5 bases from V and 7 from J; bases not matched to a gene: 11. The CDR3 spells CASSARQGTGEQYF. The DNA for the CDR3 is TGTGCCAGCAGCGCCCGACAGGGAACGGGGGAGCAGTACTTC.

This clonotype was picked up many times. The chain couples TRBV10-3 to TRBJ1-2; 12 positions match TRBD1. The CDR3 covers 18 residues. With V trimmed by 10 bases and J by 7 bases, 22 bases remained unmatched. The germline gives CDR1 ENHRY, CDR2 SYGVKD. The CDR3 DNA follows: TGTGCCACCCGAGAAGCCGGGACAGGGGGCGCAGGGCTGGGTGGCTACACCTTC. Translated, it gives CATREAGTGGAGLGGYTF.

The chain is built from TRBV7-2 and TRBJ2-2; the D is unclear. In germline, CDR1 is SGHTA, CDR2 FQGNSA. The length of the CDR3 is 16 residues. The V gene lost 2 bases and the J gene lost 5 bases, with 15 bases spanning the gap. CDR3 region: CASSLPRAFGTGELFF. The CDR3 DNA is TGTGCCAGCAGCTTACCTCGCGCCTTTGGAACCGGGGAGCTGTTTTTT.